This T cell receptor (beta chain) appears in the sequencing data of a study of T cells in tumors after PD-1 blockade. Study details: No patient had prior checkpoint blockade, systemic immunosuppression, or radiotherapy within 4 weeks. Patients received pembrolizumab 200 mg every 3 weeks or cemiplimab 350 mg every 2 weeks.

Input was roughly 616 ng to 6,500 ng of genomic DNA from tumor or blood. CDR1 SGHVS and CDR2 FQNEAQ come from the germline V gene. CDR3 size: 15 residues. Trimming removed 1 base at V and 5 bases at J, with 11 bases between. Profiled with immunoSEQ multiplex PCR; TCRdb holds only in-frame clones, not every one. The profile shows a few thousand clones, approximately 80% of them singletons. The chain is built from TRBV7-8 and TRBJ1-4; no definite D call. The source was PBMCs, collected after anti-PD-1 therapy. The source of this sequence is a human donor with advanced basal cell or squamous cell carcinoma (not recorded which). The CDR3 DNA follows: TGTGCCAGCAGCTTAGTCAATCTAAACAATGAAAAACTGTTTTTT. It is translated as CASSLVNLNNEKLFF.